A single sample gave rise to the 28 T cell receptor beta chains below, sequenced in a study of blood T cell repertoires in COVID-19. The table came from immunoSEQ multiplex PCR; TCRdb's copy has only in-frame clones and leaves some out. The sample has 300,000 to 400,000 clones, 86% seen once; the top ten hold roughly 7.2%. Sequencing used peripheral blood. Receptor source: a woman in her sixties with COVID-19, enrolled during active disease.

This chain joins TRBV6-5 and TRBJ2-5; a weak D match, TRBD2 (5 bases). Germline values: CDR1 MNHEY, CDR2 SVGAGI. The CDR3 contains 15 residues. V lost 3 bases and J 4 bases, leaving 15 bases between the germline ends. The CDR3 spells CASSYFLGGGETQYF. In nucleotides, the CDR3 is TGTGCCAGCAGTTATTTCCTAGGAGGAGGAGAGACCCAGTACTTC.

The chain is built from TRBV6-5 and TRBJ1-5; no clear D. The germline V gene encodes CDR1 MNHEY and CDR2 SVGAGI. CDR3 length equals 13 residues. V dropped 5 bases and J dropped 0 bases, with 5 bases sitting between them. In DNA form, the CDR3 reads TGTGCCAGCAGTATATTTAGCAATCAGCCCCAGCATTTT. Translating gives CASSIFSNQPQHF.

V usage is TRBV30 and J usage is TRBJ1-5; D gene ambiguous. This CDR3 region has 14 residues. The germline V gene has CDR1 GTSNPN and CDR2 SVGIG (reference sequence). The ends were cut back, 1 base at V and 7 bases at J, with 14 bases in the middle. CDR3 sequence reads: CAWSAGRSVQPQHF. CDR3 sequence (DNA): TGTGCCTGGAGTGCCGGGAGAAGCGTACAGCCCCAGCATTTT.

V usage is TRBV27 and J usage is TRBJ1-5; 7 nucleotides match TRBD1. Germline V CDR1 and CDR2: MNHEY, SMNVEV (reference sequence). The CDR3 runs 15 residues. V dropped 6 bases and J dropped 0; count of bases not matched to a gene: 5. The DNA for the CDR3 is TGTGCCAGCAGCCGGGGACAGAATAGCAATCAGCCCCAGCATTTT. The encoded protein is CASSRGQNSNQPQHF.

In this sample, this clone turned up once. At the DNA level, this CDR3 is encoded by other sequences in the same sample as well. V gene TRBV6-5 combines with J gene TRBJ2-5; 8 bases are shared with TRBD1. The CDR3 spans 13 residues. V lost 5 bases, J lost 3 bases, and 2 bases stayed unmatched. Per germline, CDR1 MNHEY and CDR2 SVGAGI. The CDR3: CASSRQGKETQYF. For the CDR3, the DNA is TGTGCCAGCAGTCGACAGGGGAAAGAGACCCAGTACTTC.

The chain carries TRBV2 and TRBJ2-3; possibly TRBD1 for D (6 bases). This CDR3 has 16 amino acids. Deletions cut 4 bases from V and 0 bases from J, with 14 bases between. Germline assignment: CDR1 SNHLY and CDR2 FYNNEI. This chain's CDR3 is CASSGGGRPSTDTQYF. The CDR3 DNA is TGTGCCAGCAGTGGAGGGGGACGGCCGAGCACAGATACGCAGTATTTT.

The chain carries TRBV30 and TRBJ1-1, with D unclear. This CDR3 spans 12 amino acids. Germline assignment: CDR1 GTSNPN and CDR2 SVGIG (reference sequence). V was trimmed by 2 bases and J by 5 bases, leaving 9 bases between them. The CDR3: CAWSPGRTEAFF. The CDR3 DNA reads as TGTGCCTGGAGTCCAGGCCGGACTGAAGCTTTCTTT.

The chain links TRBV10-3 to TRBJ2-6; tentatively, D is TRBD1 (5 bases). V dropped 3 bases and J dropped 4 bases, with 13 bases sitting between them. Germline V CDR1 and CDR2: ENHRY, SYGVKD. The CDR3 consists of 16 residues. The CDR3 loop reads CAISEGRASGANVLTF. In DNA form, the CDR3 reads TGTGCCATCAGTGAAGGCAGGGCTTCCGGGGCCAACGTCCTGACTTTC.

The chain carries TRBV11-1 and TRBJ2-2; D is perhaps TRBD1 (6 bases). V was cut by 2 bases and J by 3 bases, with 13 bases left in between. The CDR3 contains 16 residues. Germline values: CDR1 SGHAT, CDR2 FQDESV (reference sequence). The chain's CDR3 is CASSLPQGTDTGELFF. The CDR3 DNA reads as TGTGCCAGCAGCTTACCCCAGGGGACCGACACCGGGGAGCTGTTTTTT. Based on the CDR3 plus reference TRBV11-1 and TRBJ2-2, the full variable domain is EAEVAQSPRYKITEKSQAVAFWCDPISGHATLYWYRQILGQGPELLVQFQDESVVDDSQLPKDRFSAERLKGVDSTLKIQPAELGDSAMYLCASSLPQGTDTGELFFGEGSRLTVL.

The chain links TRBV3-1 (or the pseudogene TRBV3-2) to TRBJ2-5; TRBD1 is a possible D gene (5 bases). Germline V CDR1 and CDR2: LGHDT, YNNKEL (reference sequence). The ends were cut back, 3 bases at V and 4 bases at J, with 9 bases in the middle. This CDR3 has 13 amino acids. The CDR3 DNA reads TGTGCCAGCAGCCAGAGCAGGGTAGAGACCCAGTACTTC. Translated: CASSQSRVETQYF.

The chain uses TRBV7-2 and TRBJ1-1; D uncertain. The CDR3 length is 14 residues. V was trimmed by 5 bases and J by 5 bases, leaving 15 bases between them. Germline assignment: CDR1 SGHTA and CDR2 FQGNSA. The CDR3, as DNA: TGTGCCAGCAGCATCGCGGGCATGTGGACTGAAGCTTTCTTT. Its translation is CASSIAGMWTEAFF.

There are a few counts of this clone. CDR3 bases: TGTGCCAGCAGCGAGGGACAGGGGGACACCGGGGAGCTGTTTTTT. It specifies CASSEGQGDTGELFF. This chain joins TRBV11-3 and TRBJ2-2; TRBD1 matches at 11 bases. The J segment lost 3 bases and the V segment lost 5 bases, leaving 2 bases of the junction unmatched. The CDR3 has 15 amino acids. Per germline, CDR1 SGHNT and CDR2 YENEEA.

This clone was counted once. The CDR3, as DNA: TGCGCCAGCAGCCCACTTTCGGGGAAAACTGAAGCTTTCTTT. Its translation is CASSPLSGKTEAFF. The chain has TRBV4-1 and TRBJ1-1; the D is unclear. This CDR3 has 14 residues. V lost 4 bases, J lost 5 bases, and 14 bases lay in between. Germline-derived CDR1 and CDR2 are MGHRA and YSYEKL.

V and J are TRBV30 and TRBJ1-6; no firm D call. The CDR3 extends over 17 amino acids. Trimming removed 0 bases from V and 5 bases from J, with 17 bases in between. Germline-derived CDR1 and CDR2 are GTSNPN and SVGIG (reference sequence). CDR3 coding DNA: TGTGCCTGGAGTGTTGCAGGTTCCAACCTCAATAATTCACCCCTCCACTTT. It yields the protein CAWSVAGSNLNNSPLHF.

This rearrangement joins TRBV4-1 to TRBJ2-1; D call uncertain. From germline, CDR1 is MGHRA and CDR2 YSYEKL. V was trimmed by 4 bases and J by 2 bases, leaving 12 bases between them. CDR3 length: 15 amino acids. The DNA for the CDR3 is TGCGCCAGCAGCCCAGTGATAGCTACCTACAATGAGCAGTTCTTC. Its translation: CASSPVIATYNEQFF.

The gene calls are TRBV4-1 and TRBJ1-4; D gene ambiguous. V lost 1 base and J 0 bases, leaving 12 bases between the germline ends. The CDR3 covers 17 residues. Germline V gene data show CDR1 as MGHRA and CDR2 as YSYEKL. The CDR3 region is CASSQVPWGATNEKLFF. CDR3 nucleotides: TGCGCCAGCAGCCAAGTCCCATGGGGAGCAACTAATGAAAAACTGTTTTTT.

This clone was observed once. This chain joins TRBV6-5 and TRBJ2-5; 13 bases match TRBD2. Germline CDR1 and CDR2: MNHEY and SVGAGI. The junction had 1 base not matched to a gene; V was cut back by 6 bases and J by 3 bases. The CDR3 has 14 amino acids. The chain's CDR3 is CASRLAGGKETQYF. CDR3 in DNA: TGTGCCAGCAGACTAGCGGGGGGGAAAGAGACCCAGTACTTC.

This chain uses TRBV21-1 with TRBJ1-5; TRBD1 is the table's D call and was not checked against the DNA. TRBV21-1 has pseudogene status. The length of the CDR3 is 16 residues. Here the CDR3 reads CASSRRQGKGNQPQHF. The CDR3, as DNA: TGTGCCAGCAGCAGAAGACAGGGGAAGGGCAATCAGCCCCAGCATTTT.

This clone was detected only once. The rearrangement uses TRBV7-3 and TRBJ1-2, with a weak D call TRBD1 (6 bases). V was trimmed by 5 bases and J by 5 bases, leaving 21 bases between them. CDR1 SGHTA and CDR2 FQGTGA come from the germline V gene. The CDR3 is 16 amino acids. The CDR3 region is CASSPQGDRLPYGYTF. DNA of the CDR3: TGTGCCAGCAGCCCACAGGGCGATCGACTTCCATATGGCTACACCTTC.

This clone was detected once. This chain joins TRBV10-3 and TRBJ2-1; TRBD2 might be the D (5 bases). Germline V gene lookup returns CDR1 ENHRY and CDR2 SYGVKD. V was shortened by 2 bases and J by 7 bases, with 18 bases between the two germline ends. This CDR3 region has 16 residues. The CDR3 DNA follows: TGTGCCATCAGTGAGGTCAATCGAGGGTCGGGAAATGAGCAGTTCTTC. This sequence encodes CAISEVNRGSGNEQFF.

This chain joins TRBV6-1 and TRBJ1-1; D is undetermined. Germline V gene lookup returns CDR1 MNHNS and CDR2 SASEGT. V shed 1 base and J shed 4 bases, with 10 bases lying between them. This CDR3 has 14 residues. CDR3 in amino acids: CASSEGPPGTEAFF. The CDR3 coding sequence is TGTGCCAGCAGTGAAGGACCCCCGGGCACTGAAGCTTTCTTT.

The chain is built from TRBV7-9 and TRBJ1-2; weak D call: TRBD1 (6 bases). Germline CDR1 and CDR2: SEHNR and FQNEAQ (reference sequence). V shed 5 bases and J shed 1 base, with 14 bases lying between them. The CDR3 contains 15 residues. The CDR3 is CASSTGQRLNYGYTF. CDR3 coding DNA: TGTGCCAGCAGCACCGGACAGCGCCTTAACTATGGCTACACCTTC.

The chain combines TRBV7-8 with TRBJ1-6, with D tentatively TRBD1 (6 bases). V lost 4 bases, J lost 0 bases, and 16 bases lay in between. This CDR3 is built from 18 residues. Germline assignment: CDR1 SGHVS and CDR2 FQNEAQ. The CDR3 sequence: CASSSDSLYSSYNSPLHF. For the CDR3, the DNA is TGTGCCAGCAGCTCGGACAGCTTATACAGCTCCTATAATTCACCCCTCCACTTT.

The gene calls are TRBV19 and TRBJ1-2; no clear D. The CDR3 has 14 residues. Germline V gives CDR1 LNHDA, CDR2 SQIVND (reference sequence). V lost 8 bases to trimming and J lost 4 bases, with 17 bases between them. The CDR3 DNA reads TGTGCCAGTCCACTCCGGGTCTATGGCTATGGCTACACCTTC. This sequence encodes CASPLRVYGYGYTF.

This chain uses TRBV13 with TRBJ2-1, with 8 bases matching TRBD2. Trimming took 0 bases from V and 7 from J; bases not matched to a gene: 8. The germline gives CDR1 PRHDT, CDR2 FYEKMQ (reference sequence). The CDR3 is made up of 16 amino acids. CDR3 sequence: CASSLGAGTSLNEQFF. CDR3 nucleotide sequence: TGTGCCAGCAGCTTAGGGGCCGGGACTAGTCTTAATGAGCAGTTCTTC.

The gene calls are TRBV5-1 and TRBJ2-3, with a tentative D call TRBD1 (5 bases). Per the germline V gene, CDR1 is SGHRS and CDR2 is YFSETQ. The CDR3 totals 13 residues. V lost 5 bases and J 14 bases, leaving 21 bases between the germline ends. CDR3 sequence reads: CASSWQGGSRRYF. CDR3 coding DNA: TGCGCCAGCAGTTGGCAGGGCGGCTCACGAAGGTATTTT.

This clone was recorded once. The chain has TRBV9 and TRBJ1-1, with a weak D call TRBD1 (5 bases). The CDR3 is 13 amino acids. Germline V gene data show CDR1 as SGDLS and CDR2 as YYNGEE. V was shortened by 5 bases and J by 4 bases, with 12 bases between the two germline ends. The CDR3 DNA follows: TGTGCCAGCAGTCGGGGGAAAAGCACTGAAGCTTTCTTT. Amino acid sequence: CASSRGKSTEAFF.

This chain uses TRBV28 with TRBJ2-7; a possible D gene is TRBD2 (5 bases). Trimming stripped 1 base from V and 7 bases from J, with 8 bases between. CDR1 and CDR2 (germline): MDHEN, SYDVKM. The CDR3 consists of 12 residues. CDR3 sequence (DNA): TGTGCCAGCAGTTTATCTTCGGGGGAGCAGTACTTC. Translating gives CASSLSSGEQYF.